This T cell receptor (beta chain) is from a study of cytomegalovirus exposure and HLA in healthy donors. Study at large: Across a few hundred genotyped donors, about 86% landed in the Caucasian-associated ancestry cluster.

The PCR ran on 60 Vbeta and 13 Jbeta primers. The repertoire was sequenced with immunoSEQ multiplex PCR; TCRdb's copy has only in-frame clones and lacks some. The sample lists hundreds of thousands of clones, almost 80% occurring once. Sequencing was carried out using PBMCs. The TCR was taken from a man aged 18-30 years in good health and CMV-seronegative.

CDR3 DNA: TGTGCCAGCAGCCTTCCGGTGGCGGGGGGGAACACCGGGGAGCTGTTTTTT. It codes for CASSLPVAGGNTGELFF. V is TRBV4-2 and J is TRBJ2-2; 8 bases map to TRBD2. Germline V gene lookup returns CDR1 LGHNA and CDR2 YNFKEQ. V trimming: 4 bases; J trimming: 1 base; junction bases outside the gene matches: 8. This CDR3 is 17 amino acids long.